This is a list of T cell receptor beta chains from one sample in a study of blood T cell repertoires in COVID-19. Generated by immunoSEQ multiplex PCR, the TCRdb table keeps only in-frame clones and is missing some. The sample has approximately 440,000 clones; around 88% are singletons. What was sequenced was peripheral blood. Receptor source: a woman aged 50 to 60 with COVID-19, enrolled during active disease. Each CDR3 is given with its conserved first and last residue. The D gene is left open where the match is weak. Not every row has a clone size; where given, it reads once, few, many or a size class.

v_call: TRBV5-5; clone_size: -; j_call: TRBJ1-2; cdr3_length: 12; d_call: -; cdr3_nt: TGTGCCAGCAGCTCGGCGGCCTCCCTCCACACCTTC; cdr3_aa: CASSSAASLHTF
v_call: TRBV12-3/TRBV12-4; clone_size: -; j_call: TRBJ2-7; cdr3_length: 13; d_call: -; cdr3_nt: TGTGCCAGCAGTCGAGCGGGCCTCTACGAGCAGTACTTC; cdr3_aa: CASSRAGLYEQYF
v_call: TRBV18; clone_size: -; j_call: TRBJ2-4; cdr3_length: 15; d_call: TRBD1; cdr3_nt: TGTGCCAGCTCACCCCCCGGACAGGGTAGAAACATTCAGTACTTC; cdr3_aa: CASSPPGQGRNIQYF
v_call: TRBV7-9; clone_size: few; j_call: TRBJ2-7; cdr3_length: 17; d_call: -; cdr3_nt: TGTGCCAGCAGCTCTAGCGGCAAGACAGGAGTTCCCTACGAGCAGTACTTC; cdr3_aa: CASSSSGKTGVPYEQYF
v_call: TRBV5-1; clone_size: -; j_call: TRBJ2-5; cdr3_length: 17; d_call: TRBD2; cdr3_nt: TGCGCCAGCAGCTTGGGGGGAGGGACGACGGGACAAGAGACCCAGTACTTC; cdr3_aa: CASSLGGGTTGQETQYF
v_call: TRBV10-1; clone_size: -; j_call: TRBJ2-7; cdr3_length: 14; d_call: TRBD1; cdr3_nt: TGCGCCAGCAGTGAGTGGACAGGGAGAGACGAGCAGTACTTC; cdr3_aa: CASSEWTGRDEQYF
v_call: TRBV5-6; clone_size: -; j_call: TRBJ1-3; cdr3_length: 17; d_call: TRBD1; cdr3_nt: TGTGCCAGCACGGCAGGGACAGGGGTTCACTCTGGAAACACCATATATTTT; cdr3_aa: CASTAGTGVHSGNTIYF
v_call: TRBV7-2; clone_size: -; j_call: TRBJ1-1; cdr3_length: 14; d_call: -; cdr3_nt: TGTGCCAGCAGCTTACGCCCGGGGGGGGTAGCCGCTTTCTTT; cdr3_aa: CASSLRPGGVAAFF
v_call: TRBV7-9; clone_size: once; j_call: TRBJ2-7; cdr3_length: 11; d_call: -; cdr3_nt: TGTGCCAGCAGCTTAGGGAGTGGGCAGTACTTC; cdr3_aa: CASSLGSGQYF
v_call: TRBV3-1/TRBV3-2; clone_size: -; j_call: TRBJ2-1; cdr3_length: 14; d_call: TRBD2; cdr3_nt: TGTGCCAGCAGCCGAGCGGGGGGGCTAGATGAGCAGTTCTTC; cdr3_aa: CASSRAGGLDEQFF
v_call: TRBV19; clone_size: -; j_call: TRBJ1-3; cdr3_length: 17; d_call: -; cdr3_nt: TGTGCCAGTAGTATACCGACGACAGGCTACTCTGGAAACACCATATATTTT; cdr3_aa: CASSIPTTGYSGNTIYF
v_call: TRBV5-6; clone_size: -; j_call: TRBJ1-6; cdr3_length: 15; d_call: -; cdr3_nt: TGTGCCAGCAGCTATTCGGACAAGCATAATTCACCCCTCCACTTT; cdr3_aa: CASSYSDKHNSPLHF
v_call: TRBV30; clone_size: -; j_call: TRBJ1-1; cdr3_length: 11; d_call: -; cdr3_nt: TGTGCCTGGAGTTATCTGTCTGAAGCTTTCTTT; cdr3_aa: CAWSYLSEAFF
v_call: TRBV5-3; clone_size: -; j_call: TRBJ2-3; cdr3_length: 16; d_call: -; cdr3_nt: TGTGCCAGAAGCTTCCTCACGTCAGGGCGCACAGATACGCAGTATTTT; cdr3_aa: CARSFLTSGRTDTQYF
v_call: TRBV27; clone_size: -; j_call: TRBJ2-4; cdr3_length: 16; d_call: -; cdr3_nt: TGTGCCAGTTCCGGTCTAGCCACAAGGGCCAAAAACATTCAGTACTTC; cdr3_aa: CASSGLATRAKNIQYF
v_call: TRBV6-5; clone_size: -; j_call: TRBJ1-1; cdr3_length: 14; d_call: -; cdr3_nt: TGTGCCAGCAGCTTAAGACGGGTGAACACTGAAGCTTTCTTT; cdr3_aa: CASSLRRVNTEAFF
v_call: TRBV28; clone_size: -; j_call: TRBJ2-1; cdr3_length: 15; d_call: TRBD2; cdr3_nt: TGTGCCAGCAGTCCCCCGGGACTACAATACAATGAGCAGTTCTTC; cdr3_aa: CASSPPGLQYNEQFF
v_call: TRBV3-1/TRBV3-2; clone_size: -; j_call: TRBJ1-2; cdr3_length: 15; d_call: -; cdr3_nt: TGTGCCAGCAGCCAAGGGTTGAAGAGTAGCTATGGCTACACCTTC; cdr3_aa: CASSQGLKSSYGYTF
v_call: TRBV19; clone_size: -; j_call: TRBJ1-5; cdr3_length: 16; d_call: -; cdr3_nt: TGTGCCAGTAGCCTCCCTCTGGGAGTAAGCAATCAGCCCCAGCATTTT; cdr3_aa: CASSLPLGVSNQPQHF
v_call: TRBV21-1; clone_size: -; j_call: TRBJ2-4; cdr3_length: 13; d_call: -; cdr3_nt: TGTGCCAGTCCACAGAACGGGGGAAACATTCAGTACTTC; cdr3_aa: CASPQNGGNIQYF
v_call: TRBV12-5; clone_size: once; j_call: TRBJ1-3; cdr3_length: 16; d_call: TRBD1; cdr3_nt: TGTGCTAGTGGGCCGACCTCCAGGGGGCTTGGAAACACCATATATTTT; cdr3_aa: CASGPTSRGLGNTIYF
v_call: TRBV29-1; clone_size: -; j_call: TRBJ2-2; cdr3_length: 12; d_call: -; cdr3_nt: TGCAGCGTATTGGGCCTAACCGGGGAGCTGTTTTTT; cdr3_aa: CSVLGLTGELFF
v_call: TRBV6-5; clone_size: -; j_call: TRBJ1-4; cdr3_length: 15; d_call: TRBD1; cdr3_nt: TGTGCCAGCAGGTTCCCACAGGGGTCAATTGAAAAACTGTTTTTT; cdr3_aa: CASRFPQGSIEKLFF
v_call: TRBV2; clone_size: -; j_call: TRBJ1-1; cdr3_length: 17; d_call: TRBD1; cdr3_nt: TGTGCCAGCAGTCGTACCGGGACAGGGTTGATGAACACTGAAGCTTTCTTT; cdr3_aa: CASSRTGTGLMNTEAFF
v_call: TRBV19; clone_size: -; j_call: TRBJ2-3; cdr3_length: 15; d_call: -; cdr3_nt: TGTGCCAGTAGTATAGGAAGCGGTAGCACAGATACGCAGTATTTT; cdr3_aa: CASSIGSGSTDTQYF
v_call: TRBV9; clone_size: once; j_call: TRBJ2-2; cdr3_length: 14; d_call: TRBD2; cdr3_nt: TGTGCCAGCAGCCCGCGGGGGGACACCGGGGAGCTGTTTTTT; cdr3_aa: CASSPRGDTGELFF
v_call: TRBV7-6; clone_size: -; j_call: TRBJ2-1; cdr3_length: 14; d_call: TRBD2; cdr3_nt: TGTGCCAGCAGCCGGTGGCGGGGGAACAATGAGCAGTTCTTC; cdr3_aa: CASSRWRGNNEQFF
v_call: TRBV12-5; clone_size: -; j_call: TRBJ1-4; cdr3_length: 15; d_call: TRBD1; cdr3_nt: TGTGCTAGTGTCCACTCAGGGGGAGGTTATGAAAAACTGTTTTTT; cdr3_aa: CASVHSGGGYEKLFF